The rows below give T cell receptor beta chains drawn from one sample of a study of cytomegalovirus exposure and HLA in healthy donors. Generated by immunoSEQ multiplex PCR, the TCRdb table keeps only in-frame clones and is missing some. Counted here are roughly 200,000 clones, about 89% occurring once; the ten biggest clones make up approximately 7%. The sequenced material came from PBMCs. These receptor sequences come from a man aged 25-45 years in good health and CMV-seropositive. CDR3s include the opening cysteine and the closing phenylalanine or tryptophan. The order of the fields is D gene, V gene, clone size, J gene, CDR3 DNA, CDR3 protein. The D gene is left open where the match is weak. Clone size appears in some rows only: once, few, many, or a class for an expanded clone.

NA	TRBV6-5	NA	TRBJ1-2	TGTGCCAGCAGCACGGACGGGAAGGCTAACTATGGCTACACCTTC	CASSTDGKANYGYTF
TRBD1	TRBV25-1	NA	TRBJ1-1	TGTGCCAGCGGAAGACAGGGGAGGTCTGAAGCTTTCTTT	CASGRQGRSEAFF
TRBD1	TRBV19	NA	TRBJ2-7	TGTGCCAGTAGTCCCTTGGGACAGGACTACGAGCAGTACTTC	CASSPLGQDYEQYF
NA	TRBV5-1	NA	TRBJ1-5	TGCGCCAGCAGCCCAGGACAGAGCAATCAGCCCCAGCATTTT	CASSPGQSNQPQHF
NA	TRBV28	few	TRBJ1-5	TGTGCCAGCAGTTCTCCCTCGCCGGGGAGCAATCAGCCCCAGCATTTT	CASSSPSPGSNQPQHF
NA	TRBV28	NA	TRBJ1-4	TGTGCCAGCAGTTTGATCCGGGGGGGCCTGGGTGAAAAACTGTTTTTT	CASSLIRGGLGEKLFF
NA	TRBV28	NA	TRBJ2-7	TGTGCCAGCAGTTTCCCCCGGGGCCCAGGCTACGAGCAGTACTTC	CASSFPRGPGYEQYF
NA	TRBV6-5	NA	TRBJ1-1	TGTGCCAGCAGTCCGAGGACTCTGGGCACTGAAGCTTTCTTT	CASSPRTLGTEAFF
NA	TRBV4-1	NA	TRBJ2-7	TGCGCCAGCAGCCCACGGACCGAACCCTACGAGCAGTACTTC	CASSPRTEPYEQYF
TRBD1	TRBV5-6	NA	TRBJ2-5	TGTGCCAGCAGCTTCCCGGGACAGGGGGTGACCCAGTACTTC	CASSFPGQGVTQYF
NA	TRBV27	NA	TRBJ2-2	TGTGCCAGCAGTCCTCGGGCGGGCGGGGAGCTGTTTTTT	CASSPRAGGELFF
NA	TRBV29-1	NA	TRBJ1-4	TGCAGCGTTGCCCAGGATTATCATGAAAAACTGTTTTTT	CSVAQDYHEKLFF
NA	TRBV2	few	TRBJ1-1	TGTGCCAGCGGCGGACAAGCTTTCTTT	CASGGQAFF
TRBD1	TRBV7-9	NA	TRBJ1-2	TGTGCCAGCAGGCCCGGGACAGGCTCCTTCTATGGCTACACCTTC	CASRPGTGSFYGYTF
TRBD2	TRBV5-6	NA	TRBJ2-5	TGTGCCAGCAGCTTGGCACTAGCCGGGGAGGGGACCCAGTACTTC	CASSLALAGEGTQYF
NA	TRBV19	NA	TRBJ1-2	TGTGCCAGTAGTGCCCGACTGGAGCTCTATGGCTACACCTTC	CASSARLELYGYTF
NA	TRBV4-1	NA	TRBJ2-6	TGCGCCAGCAGCCGAGGTTTCCCTGGGGCCAACGTCCTGACTTTC	CASSRGFPGANVLTF
NA	TRBV29-1	NA	TRBJ1-2	TGCAGCGTTTCATCAGGCTATGGCTACACCTTC	CSVSSGYGYTF
TRBD1	TRBV11-2	NA	TRBJ1-2	TGTGCCAGCAGCTTAGGAGAACAGGGGGTCTATGGCTACACCTTC	CASSLGEQGVYGYTF
NA	TRBV7-2	NA	TRBJ1-6	TGTGCCAGCAGCTTAAAGCAGGGCCATAATTCACCCCTCCACTTT	CASSLKQGHNSPLHF
NA	TRBV7-9	NA	TRBJ2-7	TGTGCCAGCAGCTTACCAGCCTCCTACGAGCAGTACTTC	CASSLPASYEQYF
NA	TRBV2	NA	TRBJ1-1	TGTGCCAGCAGGGGGGGGGACAACACTGAAGCTTTCTTT	CASRGGDNTEAFF
NA	TRBV5-8	NA	TRBJ2-5	TGTGCCAGCAGCTGGGGGGGCAGTGGGAAGACCCAGTACTTC	CASSWGGSGKTQYF
NA	TRBV6-5	NA	TRBJ2-3	TGTGCCAGCAGTTACTCTCCCGTGGAAGATACGCAGTATTTT	CASSYSPVEDTQYF
NA	TRBV5-1	NA	TRBJ2-1	TGCGCCAGCAGCTTGGAGTCAGCCTCCTACAATGAGCAGTTCTTC	CASSLESASYNEQFF
NA	TRBV28	NA	TRBJ1-5	TGTGCGACCAGGGTTTCCAATCAGCCCCAGCATTTT	CATRVSNQPQHF
NA	TRBV14	NA	TRBJ1-2	TGTGCCAGCAGCCAAGGAAGAGGGGACGGCTACACCTTC	CASSQGRGDGYTF
TRBD2	TRBV7-2	NA	TRBJ2-1	TGTGCCAGCAGCGTAAGGACTAGTCACAATGAGCAGTTCTTC	CASSVRTSHNEQFF
TRBD2	TRBV27	NA	TRBJ2-5	TGTGCCAGCAGTTTAAGGACTAGCGGGGGGACCCAAGAGACCCAGTACTTC	CASSLRTSGGTQETQYF
TRBD1	TRBV11-2	NA	TRBJ1-1	TGTGCCAGCAGCACGCGGACAGGCACAAACACTGAAGCTTTCTTT	CASSTRTGTNTEAFF
TRBD1	TRBV11-1	NA	TRBJ2-1	TGTGCCAGCAGCCTTACTGGATACAGGGGGGCAACCTACAATGAGCAGTTCTTC	CASSLTGYRGATYNEQFF
TRBD1	TRBV5-6	NA	TRBJ2-7	TGTGCCAGCAGCTCGGACCGCGACAGGGACTACGAGCAGTACTTC	CASSSDRDRDYEQYF
NA	TRBV5-5	NA	TRBJ1-1	TGTGCCAGCAGCAGGCAACCACCCACTGAAGCTTTCTTT	CASSRQPPTEAFF